The clone carrying this T cell receptor (beta chain) was observed a handful of times. Its antigen is unidentified. Distinct nucleotide sequences in the sample also encode this CDR3. This sample was included in a study of metastatic and nonmetastatic thyroid tumors. Study details: Malignant thyroid and benign thyroid patients provided blood and tumor or nodule tissue whose repertoires were compared. Study conclusions and caveats: Malignant thyroid tumors reportedly exceeded benign nodules significantly in TCR beta diversity, with the difference appearing in blood and tumor.

This CDR3 is 15 amino acids long. The germline V gene has CDR1 MRHNA and CDR2 SNTAGT. Trimming removed 0 bases from V and 4 bases from J; junction bases left unmatched: 0. Original processing notes: It was from CDR3 differences across clinicopathological groups that a distant-metastasis classifier for papillary thyroid cancer was built. MiXCR was used by TCRdb to re-call the PCR reads. The V and J calls come from TCRdb's annotation, not from the publication. Among over 15,000 clones, roughly 4% were seen once, and the ten largest hold around a quarter. Nobody among the patients had been given any treatment before thyroid surgery.

The chain combines TRBV6-4 with TRBJ2-3; 11 bases match TRBD2. The sample comprised tumor tissue. This receptor was identified in a female donor with papillary thyroid cancer or a benign thyroid nodule (not recorded which). Some clones in this sample may be carry-over from other donors' samples. The CDR3, as DNA: TGTGCCAGCAGTGACTCTAGCGGGGGGGCAGATACGCAGTATTTT. Encoded protein: CASSDSSGGADTQYF.